The next 24 T cell receptor beta chains were all read from a single sample in a study of shared T cell receptors in the human thymus (dated by TCRdb to the early 2020s). Libraries were prepared through the immunoSEQ multiplex PCR assay. TCRdb's version of the immuneACCESS table is confined to in-frame rearrangements and falls short of the full clone set. An unresolved V gene accounts for under half of the shortfall where checked; the remainder is of unknown origin. The sample data list 720,000 or so clones, and approximately 83% of these were observed just once. Clones ranked in the top ten supply around 0.0094% of the sample. Another study also made use of these data, one on human thymus T cells.

Sequences were obtained from thymocytes. The receptors stem from a girl less than two years old with a congenital heart defect. Donor details come from another sample of the same person, matched by shared clones.

This CDR3 is CASGAEWVGEKLFF. The CDR3 DNA reads as TGTGCCAGTGGGGCAGAGTGGGTTGGTGAAAAACTGTTTTTT. The chain employs TRBV19 and TRBJ1-4; TRBD1 is a possible D gene (5 bases). V lost 8 bases and J 7 bases, leaving 17 bases between the germline ends. CDR3 length: 14 residues. Per germline, CDR1 LNHDA and CDR2 SQIVND (reference sequence).

The genes are TRBV6-1 and TRBJ1-3, with 7 bases fitting TRBD1. J was trimmed by 0 bases and V by 0 bases; bases with no gene match: 17. This CDR3 is built from 21 residues. CDR1 and CDR2 from the germline V gene are MNHNS and SASEGT. CDR3 sequence reads: CASSEAVTGMPALNSGNTIYF. In DNA, the CDR3 is TGTGCCAGCAGTGAAGCAGTGACAGGGATGCCGGCCCTCAACTCTGGAAACACCATATATTTT.

This sequence joins TRBV7-9 and TRBJ2-7; D is unclear. V lost 1 base to trimming and J lost 0 bases, with 10 bases between them. CDR1 SEHNR and CDR2 FQNEAQ come from the germline V gene (reference sequence). The CDR3 has 15 residues. CDR3 DNA sequence: TGTGCCAGCAGCTTAGGGCCCTCTGGCTCCTACGAGCAGTACTTC. Its translation is CASSLGPSGSYEQYF.

The gene calls are TRBV4-3 and TRBJ1-1; a possible D gene is TRBD1 (5 bases). V was shortened by 1 base and J by 9 bases, with 18 bases between the two germline ends. Germline CDR1 is LGHNA and CDR2 is YSLEER. The CDR3 is 15 residues long. Written as DNA, the CDR3 is TGCGCCAGCAGCCAAGCATCCACAGGCCCAACTCAAGCTTTCTTT. Encoded protein: CASSQASTGPTQAFF.

This clone was seen just once. The gene calls are TRBV6-5 and TRBJ1-2, with D tentatively TRBD1 (6 bases). Germline CDR1 is MNHEY and CDR2 is SVGAGI. There are 14 residues in the CDR3. Trimming left V 4 bases short and J 3 bases short, with 12 bases between. This CDR3 reads CASSSRDNHYGYTF. DNA for the CDR3: TGTGCCAGCAGTTCCCGGGACAATCACTATGGCTACACCTTC.

The CDR3 region has the DNA TGTGCCAGCAGGGGCCTTAGCGACCCTATGAGCAATGAGCAGTTCTTC. It specifies CASRGLSDPMSNEQFF. The rearrangement uses TRBV11-2 and TRBJ2-1, with a weak D call TRBD2 (5 bases). The CDR3 consists of 16 residues. Germline values: CDR1 SGHAT, CDR2 FQNNGV. The V end lost 6 bases, the J end lost 6 bases, and 21 bases lay between the germline ends.

The gene calls are TRBV4-1 and TRBJ1-1; the match to TRBD1 covers 8 bases. CDR3 length: 14 amino acids. Germline V lookup: CDR1 MGHRA, CDR2 YSYEKL. V trimming: 2 bases; J trimming: 7 bases; junction bases outside the gene matches: 6. DNA for the CDR3: TGCGCCAGCAGCCAACCCGGACAGGGTGTTGAAGCTTTCTTT. It specifies CASSQPGQGVEAFF.

The J gene is TRBJ2-2, the V gene TRBV7-9; 11 nucleotides line up with TRBD1. The germline CDR1 and CDR2 sequences are SEHNR and FQNEAQ (reference sequence). The CDR3 runs to 17 residues. J gave up 5 bases and V 8 bases, and 13 bases lay outside the gene matches. In nucleotides, the CDR3 is TGTGCCAGCCACCTGCACGGGACAGGGGGGAATACCGGGGAGCTGTTTTTT. Protein product: CASHLHGTGGNTGELFF.

V gene TRBV7-2 combines with J gene TRBJ1-2; 10 bases are a match to TRBD1. CDR1 SGHTA and CDR2 FQGNSA come from the germline V gene. CDR3 length: 19 residues. J was trimmed by 5 bases and V by 3 bases; bases with no gene match: 18. The CDR3 sequence: CASSFSRTPSDRGPYGYTF. In DNA, the CDR3 is TGTGCCAGCAGCTTCAGTCGGACGCCGTCAGACAGGGGGCCGTATGGCTACACCTTC.

CDR3 DNA sequence: TGTGCCAGTAGTGGGGAACGGAGGGATACGCAGTATTTT. The encoded protein is CASSGERRDTQYF. This chain connects TRBV19 to TRBJ2-3, with a tentative D call TRBD2 (5 bases). Germline lookup yields CDR1 LNHDA and CDR2 SQIVND (reference sequence). Trimming left V 5 bases short and J 6 bases short, with 12 bases between. The CDR3 consists of 13 residues.

Regarding this clone: This CDR3 is also generated by other DNA sequences in the sample. The V gene is TRBV20-1, the J gene TRBJ1-2, with 10 bases that match TRBD1. The CDR3 runs 11 residues. Unmatched junction bases numbered 0, after V lost 5 bases and J lost 6 bases. CDR1 DFQATT and CDR2 SNEGSKA come from the germline V gene (reference sequence). The CDR3 DNA sequence: TGCAGTGCTGGACAGGGGGATGGCTACACCTTC. It translates to CSAGQGDGYTF.

Written as DNA, the CDR3 is TGCGCCAGCAGCACGGGACTAGCGGGGCCACCCGACAAAGAGACCCAGTACTTC. Translating gives CASSTGLAGPPDKETQYF. V is TRBV5-1 and J is TRBJ2-5, with 13 bases fitting TRBD2. Germline V gene data show CDR1 as SGHRS and CDR2 as YFSETQ. Trimming at V came to 4 bases and at J to 3 bases, leaving 12 bases not matched to a gene. The CDR3 consists of 18 residues.

V gene TRBV28 combines with J gene TRBJ1-1; D ambiguous. The length of the CDR3 is 16 residues. Germline V gives CDR1 MDHEN, CDR2 SYDVKM. Deletions cut 6 bases from V and 3 bases from J, with 20 bases between. The CDR3 sequence is CASRSPLQLLDTEAFF. CDR3 DNA sequence: TGTGCCAGCAGGTCCCCACTCCAGTTGCTAGACACTGAAGCTTTCTTT.

The rearrangement joins TRBV9 to TRBJ1-2, with 7 bases fitting TRBD1. The germline V gene has CDR1 SGDLS and CDR2 YYNGEE. The length of the CDR3 is 17 residues. The junction had 12 bases not matched to a gene; V was cut back by 0 bases and J by 4 bases. The CDR3 nucleotides are TGTGCCAGCAGCGTAGGTTCCAGGGGACAGAAATTCTATGGCTACACCTTC. It translates to CASSVGSRGQKFYGYTF.

The chain is built from TRBV5-5 and TRBJ2-7, with D hard to call. From germline, CDR1 is SGHKS and CDR2 YYEKEE (reference sequence). V was shortened by 1 base and J by 3 bases, with 14 bases between the two germline ends. This CDR3 spans 15 amino acids. This CDR3 reads CASSLSIIGSYEQYF. CDR3 sequence (DNA): TGTGCCAGCAGCTTGTCGATCATTGGCAGCTACGAGCAGTACTTC. Full variable domain (remainder filled in from reference TRBV5-5 and TRBJ2-7): DAGVTQSPTHLIKTRGQQVTLRCSPISGHKSVSWYQQVLGQGPQFIFQYYEKEERGRGNFPDRFSARQFPNYSSELNVNALLLGDSALYLCASSLSIIGSYEQYFGPGTRLTVT.

The rearrangement joins TRBV5-1 to TRBJ2-2; 7 bases fit TRBD1. CDR1 and CDR2 from the germline V gene are SGHRS and YFSETQ. The CDR3 extends over 15 amino acids. V lost 7 bases, J lost 2 bases, and 8 bases stayed unmatched. Here the CDR3 reads CASSVEGANTGELFF. The CDR3 nucleotides read TGCGCCAGCTCCGTTGAGGGGGCTAACACCGGGGAGCTGTTTTTT. The full variable domain, rest sourced from reference TRBV5-1 and TRBJ2-2, is KAGVTQTPRYLIKTRGQQVTLSCSPISGHRSVSWYQQTPGQGLQFLFEYFSETQRNKGNFPGRFSGRQFSNSRSEMNVSTLELGDSALYLCASSVEGANTGELFFGEGSRLTVL.

The chain uses TRBV5-8 and TRBJ2-5, with D possibly matching TRBD1 (6 bases). The germline gives CDR1 SGHTS, CDR2 YDEGEE. This CDR3 comprises 18 residues. The V gene lost 4 bases and the J gene lost 1 base, with 23 bases spanning the gap. CDR3 sequence: CASSGRLQGRPVQETQYF. DNA of the CDR3: TGTGCCAGCAGCGGACGGCTACAGGGTCGACCTGTCCAAGAGACCCAGTACTTC. Full variable domain (outside the CDR3, taken from reference TRBV5-8 and TRBJ2-5): EAGVTQSPTHLIKTRGQQATLRCSPISGHTSVYWYQQALGLGLQFLLWYDEGEERNRGNFPPRFSGRQFPNYSSELNVNALELEDSALYLCASSGRLQGRPVQETQYFGPGTRLLVL.

The CDR3 coding sequence is TGTGCCAGCTCACCACGCAGGGGGTACTATGGCTACACCTTC. Amino acids: CASSPRRGYYGYTF. The rearrangement uses TRBV18 and TRBJ1-2; TRBD1 matches 7 bases. After removal of 1 base from V and 3 bases from J, the junction contained 2 bases not matched to a gene. This CDR3 has 14 amino acids. Per germline, CDR1 KGHSH and CDR2 LQKENI.

The chain is built from TRBV10-1 and TRBJ2-3; 12 positions agree with TRBD2. V lost 2 bases, J lost 0 bases, and 15 bases stayed unmatched. The germline CDR1 and CDR2 sequences are WNHNN and SYGVQD (reference sequence). This CDR3 has 21 residues. The CDR3 coding sequence is TGCGCCAGCAGTGAGAGCAGGCTAGCGGGGGGGTACCCCGTAAGCACAGATACGCAGTATTTT. Translated: CASSESRLAGGYPVSTDTQYF.

This clone was counted once. The chain is built from TRBV15 and TRBJ1-1; D ambiguous. The germline V gene encodes CDR1 LNHNV and CDR2 YYDKDF (reference sequence). CDR3 length equals 13 residues. Trimming stripped 0 bases from V and 10 bases from J, with 12 bases between. In DNA, the CDR3 is TGTGCCACCAGCAGAGAGATTACAGCGGCAGCTTTCTTT. It codes for CATSREITAAAFF.

This rearrangement joins TRBV7-2 to TRBJ2-3, with TRBD2 matching over 7 bases. Per the germline V gene, CDR1 is SGHTA and CDR2 is FQGNSA. V lost 0 bases to trimming and J lost 2 bases; unmatched junction nucleotides: 5. This CDR3 has 16 amino acids. In nucleotides, the CDR3 is TGTGCCAGCAGCTTAGCGCGGGGGATGCCCACAGATACGCAGTATTTT. This gives the protein CASSLARGMPTDTQYF. Full variable domain (rest looked up from reference TRBV7-2 and TRBJ2-3): GAGVSQSPSNKVTEKGKDVELRCDPISGHTALYWYRQSLGQGLEFLIYFQGNSAPDKSGLPSDRFSAERTGGSVSTLTIQRTQQEDSAVYLCASSLARGMPTDTQYFGPGTRLTVL.

The chain is built from TRBV7-8 and TRBJ2-3; D may be TRBD1 (5 bases). Germline V gene sequence: CDR1 SGHVS, CDR2 FQNEAQ. The germline V and J ends were trimmed by 5 bases and 2 bases, with 17 bases remaining between them. This CDR3 is built from 16 residues. CDR3 nucleotides: TGTGCCAGCAGCATAAGTCATCGACAGACCACAGATACGCAGTATTTT. Its protein product is CASSISHRQTTDTQYF.

This clone has a single count. The chain is built from TRBV5-1 and TRBJ2-6; a weak D match, TRBD2 (6 bases). V was trimmed by 2 bases and J by 0 bases, leaving 12 bases between them. CDR3 size: 17 residues. Per the germline V gene, CDR1 is SGHRS and CDR2 is YFSETQ. The CDR3 DNA reads TGCGCCAGCAGCTTTGGGACTCCTAACTCTGGGGCCAACGTCCTGACTTTC. Amino acid sequence: CASSFGTPNSGANVLTF.

V usage is TRBV11-2 and J usage is TRBJ2-1; D not certain. The CDR3 covers 15 residues. V lost 1 base and J 6 bases, leaving 13 bases between the germline ends. Germline CDR1 reads SGHAT; CDR2 reads FQNNGV. The CDR3 nucleotides are TGTGCCAGCAGCTTAGCTTACGCGCGTTCCAATGAGCAGTTCTTC. Translated: CASSLAYARSNEQFF.